This entry lists 5 T cell receptor beta chains sequenced from one sample in a study of PD-1 blockade in classical Hodgkin lymphoma (dated by TCRdb to the early 2020s). Library preparation was by the immunoSEQ multiplex PCR assay. Entries here come from immuneACCESS through TCRdb and include only in-frame sequences with V and J called. Some clones fail to appear in such tables; in the studies checked, an unresolved V gene covers under half of the shortfall, and the cause of the remainder is unknown. The sample table holds around 15,000 clones, of which approximately 88% were seen once. Over 30% of the sample belongs to the ten largest clones. The time point tag for this specimen amounts to: cycle 2 day 1 (C2D1) of nivolumab. Relapse after autologous stem cell transplantation had occurred in all trial patients, and cohorts A, B and C were distinguished by prior brentuximab vedotin exposure. Sample: peripheral blood mononuclear cells (PBMCs), taken before the second cycle of nivolumab. The receptors shown here come from a human donor with classical Hodgkin lymphoma.

V and J are TRBV6-5 and TRBJ2-3; the D call may be TRBD1 or TRBD2 (5 bases each). This CDR3 has 15 amino acids. Per germline, CDR1 MNHEY and CDR2 SVGAGI. Trimming took off 2 bases at V and 2 bases at J, with 11 bases between the two ends. The chain's CDR3 is CASSYLGAHTDTQYF. The CDR3 nucleotides are TGTGCCAGCAGTTACCTCGGGGCTCACACAGATACGCAGTATTTT.

The J gene is TRBJ1-3, the V gene TRBV5-6; D uncertain. With 2 bases removed from V and 4 bases from J, the gap between germline ends came to 10 bases. Looked up from germline, CDR1 is SGHDT and CDR2 is YYEEEE. The CDR3 is 14 amino acids. The CDR3 sequence: CASSFIGSGNTIYF. CDR3 DNA sequence: TGTGCCAGCAGCTTCATAGGGTCCGGAAACACCATATATTTT.

This chain uses TRBV7-9 with TRBJ2-7, with D tentatively TRBD1 (5 bases). The CDR3 has 11 amino acids. V dropped 8 bases and J dropped 6 bases, with 11 bases sitting between them. Germline loops: CDR1 SEHNR, CDR2 FQNEAQ (reference sequence). The CDR3 sequence: CASGAQSEQYF. The CDR3 coding sequence is TGTGCCAGCGGGGCGCAGAGCGAGCAGTACTTC.

The V and J genes are TRBV7-3 and TRBJ1-2; TRBD1 matches 7 bases. Trimming at V came to 2 bases and at J to 7 bases, leaving 10 bases not matched to a gene. Germline loops: CDR1 SGHTA, CDR2 FQGTGA. The CDR3 contains 15 residues. As DNA, the CDR3 is TGTGCCAGCAGCTTAGGGCCAGGGGGTTCTGGTGGCTACACCTTC. As protein: CASSLGPGGSGGYTF. The full variable domain, in which reference TRBV7-3 and TRBJ1-2 provide the parts outside the CDR3, is GAGVSQTPSNKVTEKGKYVELRCDPISGHTALYWYRQSLGQGPEFLIYFQGTGAADDSGLPNDRFFAVRPEGSVSTLKIQRTERGDSAVYLCASSLGPGGSGGYTFGSGTRLTVV.

The chain is built from TRBV19 and TRBJ2-1, with TRBD2 identical over 8 bases. J gave up 7 bases and V 3 bases, and 8 bases lay outside the gene matches. This CDR3 is built from 15 residues. CDR1 LNHDA and CDR2 SQIVND come from the germline V gene (reference sequence). For the CDR3, the DNA is TGTGCCAGTAGTATCGAGGGTAGCGGGGTAAATGAGCAGTTCTTC. Its translation is CASSIEGSGVNEQFF.